The 7 T cell receptor beta chains presented below share a single source sample, sequenced in a study of identifying expanded T cells in peripheral blood. The assay was immunoSEQ multiplex PCR, and TCRdb's table has in-frame clones only and misses some. The table shows roughly 78,000 clones, with 85% to 90% occurring only once. The specimen was blood. These receptors were obtained from a person aged 18 to 75 in good health.

The chain is built from TRBV11-2 and TRBJ1-5; D ambiguous. The CDR3 extends over 13 amino acids. Germline V gene data show CDR1 as SGHAT and CDR2 as FQNNGV. Trimming removed 5 bases at V and 6 bases at J, with 11 bases between. The CDR3 DNA follows: TGTGCCAGCAGCCGAGCCCGGGGTCAGCCCCAGCATTTT. It yields the protein CASSRARGQPQHF.

V gene TRBV7-2 combines with J gene TRBJ2-5, with D unresolved. The V and J ends lost 1 base and 5 bases respectively, with 8 bases between them. Germline values: CDR1 SGHTA, CDR2 FQGNSA. CDR3 size: 13 residues. The DNA of the CDR3 is TGTGCCAGCAGCTTAGAACGGTCGGAGACCCAGTACTTC. This encodes CASSLERSETQYF.

With regard to this clone: Sequence at one end of the junction differs from germline and may be a read error. The chain is built from TRBV5-4 and TRBJ1-1; no clear D. This CDR3 is 15 amino acids long. CDR1 and CDR2 from the germline V gene are SGHNT and YYREEE (reference sequence). This chain's CDR3 is CASSSWGEVHTEAFF. The CDR3 DNA reads as TGCGCCAGCAGCTCCTGGGGTGAGGTGCACACTGAAGCTTTCTTT.

The chain's CDR3 is CASSDLRGDTEAFF. In nucleotides, the CDR3 is TGTGCCAGCAGCGACCTAAGGGGGGACACTGAAGCTTTCTTT. The chain uses TRBV11-2 and TRBJ1-1; D is possibly TRBD1 (6 bases). The CDR3 length is 14 residues. V was clipped by 5 bases and J by 3 bases, with 13 bases between them. In germline, CDR1 is SGHAT, CDR2 FQNNGV.

V is TRBV21-1 and J is TRBJ2-5. TRBV21-1 is a recognized pseudogene. CDR3 length: 11 amino acids. The CDR3 sequence is CASSNLRTQYF. The CDR3 DNA is TGTGCCAGCAGCAACCTCAGGACGCAGTACTTC.

The V gene is TRBV11-2, the J gene TRBJ2-3, with 8 bases that match TRBD1. Per the germline V gene, CDR1 is SGHAT and CDR2 is FQNNGV. J lost 5 bases, V lost 5 bases, and 6 bases had no gene match. The CDR3 contains 14 residues. The CDR3 spells CASSPGQGKDTQYF. The CDR3 DNA follows: TGTGCCAGCAGCCCAGGACAGGGAAAAGATACGCAGTATTTT.

This rearrangement joins TRBV29-1 to TRBJ2-7; maybe TRBD1 (6 bases). Per the germline V gene, CDR1 is SQVTM and CDR2 is ANQGSEA. The CDR3 sequence is 12 residues long. V was cut by 6 bases and J by 4 bases, with 13 bases left in between. CDR3 amino acids: CSVSIDRYEQYF. CDR3 in DNA: TGCAGCGTCTCAATTGACAGGTACGAGCAGTACTTC.